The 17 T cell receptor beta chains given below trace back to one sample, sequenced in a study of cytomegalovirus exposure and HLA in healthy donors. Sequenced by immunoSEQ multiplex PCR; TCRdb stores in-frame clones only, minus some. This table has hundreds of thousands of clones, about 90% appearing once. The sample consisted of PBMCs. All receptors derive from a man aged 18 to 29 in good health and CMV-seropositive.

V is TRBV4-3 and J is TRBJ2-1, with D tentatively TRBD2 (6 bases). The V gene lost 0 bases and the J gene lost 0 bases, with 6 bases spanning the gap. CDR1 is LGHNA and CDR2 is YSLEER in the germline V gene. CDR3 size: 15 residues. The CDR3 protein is CASSQDSGSYNEQFF. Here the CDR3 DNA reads TGCGCCAGCAGCCAAGATAGCGGCTCCTACAATGAGCAGTTCTTC.

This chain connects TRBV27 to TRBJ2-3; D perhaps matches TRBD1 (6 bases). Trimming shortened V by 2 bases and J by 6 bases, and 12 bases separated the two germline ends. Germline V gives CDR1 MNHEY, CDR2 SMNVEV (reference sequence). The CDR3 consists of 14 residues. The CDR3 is CASSLARGLDTQYF. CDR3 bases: TGTGCCAGCAGTTTAGCCAGGGGTTTGGATACGCAGTATTTT.

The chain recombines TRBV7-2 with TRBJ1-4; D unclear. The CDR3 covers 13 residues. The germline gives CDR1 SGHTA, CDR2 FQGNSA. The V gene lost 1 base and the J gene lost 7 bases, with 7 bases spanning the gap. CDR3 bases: TGTGCCAGCAGCTTAGGTGTCGGTGAAAAACTGTTTTTT. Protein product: CASSLGVGEKLFF.

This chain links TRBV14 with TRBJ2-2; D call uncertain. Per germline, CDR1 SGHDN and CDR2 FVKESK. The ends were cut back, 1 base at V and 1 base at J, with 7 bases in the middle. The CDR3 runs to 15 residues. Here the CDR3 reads CASSQVSGNTGELFF. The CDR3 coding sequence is TGTGCCAGCAGCCAAGTCTCTGGGAACACCGGGGAGCTGTTTTTT.

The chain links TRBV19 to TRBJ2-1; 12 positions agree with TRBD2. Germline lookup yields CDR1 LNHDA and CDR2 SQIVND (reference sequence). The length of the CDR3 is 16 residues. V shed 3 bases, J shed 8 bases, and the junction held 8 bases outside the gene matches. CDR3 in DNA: TGTGCCAGTAGTATTGCTAGCGGGAGGGCCGCGGATGAGCAGTTCTTC. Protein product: CASSIASGRAADEQFF.

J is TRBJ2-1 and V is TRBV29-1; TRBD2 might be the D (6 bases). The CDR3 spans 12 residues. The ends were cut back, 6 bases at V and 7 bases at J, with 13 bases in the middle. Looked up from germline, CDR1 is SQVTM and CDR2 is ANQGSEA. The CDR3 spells CSVQHGGNEQFF. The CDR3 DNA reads TGCAGCGTCCAACACGGGGGTAATGAGCAGTTCTTC.

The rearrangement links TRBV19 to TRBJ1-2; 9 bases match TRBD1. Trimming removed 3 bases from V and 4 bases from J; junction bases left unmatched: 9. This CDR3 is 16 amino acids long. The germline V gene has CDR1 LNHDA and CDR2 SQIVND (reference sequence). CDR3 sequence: CASSIQGTGFGYGYTF. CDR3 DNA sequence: TGTGCCAGTAGTATCCAAGGGACAGGGTTTGGCTATGGCTACACCTTC.

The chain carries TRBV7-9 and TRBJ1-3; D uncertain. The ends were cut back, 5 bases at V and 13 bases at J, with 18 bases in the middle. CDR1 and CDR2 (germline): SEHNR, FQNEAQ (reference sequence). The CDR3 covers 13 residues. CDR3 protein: CASSHVNPRDIYF. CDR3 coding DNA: TGTGCCAGCAGCCATGTAAATCCGCGGGATATATATTTT. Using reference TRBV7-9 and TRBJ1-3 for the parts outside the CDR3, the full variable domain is DTGVSQNPRHKITKRGQNVTFRCDPISEHNRLYWYRQTLGQGPEFLTYFQNEAQLEKSRLLSDRFSAERPKGSFSTLEIQRTEQGDSAMYLCASSHVNPRDIYFGEGSWLTVV.

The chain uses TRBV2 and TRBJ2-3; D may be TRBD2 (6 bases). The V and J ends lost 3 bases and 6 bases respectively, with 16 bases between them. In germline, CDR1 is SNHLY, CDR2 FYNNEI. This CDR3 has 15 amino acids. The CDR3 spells CASSEYGTLADTQYF. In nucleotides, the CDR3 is TGTGCCAGCAGTGAGTACGGGACCCTAGCGGATACGCAGTATTTT.

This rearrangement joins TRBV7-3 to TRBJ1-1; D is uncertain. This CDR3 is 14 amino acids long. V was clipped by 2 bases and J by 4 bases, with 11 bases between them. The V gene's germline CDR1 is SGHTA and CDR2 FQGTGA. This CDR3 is CASSLYGEATEAFF. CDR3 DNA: TGTGCCAGCAGCTTATACGGGGAGGCCACTGAAGCTTTCTTT.

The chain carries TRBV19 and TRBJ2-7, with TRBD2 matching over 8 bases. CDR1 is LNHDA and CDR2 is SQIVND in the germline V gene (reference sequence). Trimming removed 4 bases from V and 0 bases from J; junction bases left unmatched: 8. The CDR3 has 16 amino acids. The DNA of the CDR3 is TGTGCCAGTAGTAGGGTAGCGGGATCCTTCTCCTACGAGCAGTACTTC. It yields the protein CASSRVAGSFSYEQYF.

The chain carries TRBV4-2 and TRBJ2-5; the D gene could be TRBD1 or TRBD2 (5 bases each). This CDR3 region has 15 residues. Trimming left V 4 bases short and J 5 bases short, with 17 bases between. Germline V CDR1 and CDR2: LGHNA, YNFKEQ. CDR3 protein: CASSLKGTIRETQYF. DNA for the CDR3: TGTGCCAGCAGCCTAAAGGGGACCATAAGGGAGACCCAGTACTTC.

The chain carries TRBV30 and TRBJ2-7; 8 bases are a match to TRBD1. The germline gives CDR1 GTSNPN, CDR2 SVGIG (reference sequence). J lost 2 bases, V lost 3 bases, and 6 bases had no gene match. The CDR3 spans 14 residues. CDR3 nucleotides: TGTGCCTGGAGGATCCAGGGGGCGGCCTACGAGCAGTACTTC. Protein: CAWRIQGAAYEQYF.

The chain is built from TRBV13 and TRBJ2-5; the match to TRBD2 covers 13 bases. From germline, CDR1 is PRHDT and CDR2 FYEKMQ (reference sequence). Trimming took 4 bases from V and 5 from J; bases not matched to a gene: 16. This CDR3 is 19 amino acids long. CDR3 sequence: CASSSSFPGLAGSWETQYF. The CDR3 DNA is TGTGCCAGCAGCTCATCGTTCCCGGGACTAGCGGGATCCTGGGAGACCCAGTACTTC.

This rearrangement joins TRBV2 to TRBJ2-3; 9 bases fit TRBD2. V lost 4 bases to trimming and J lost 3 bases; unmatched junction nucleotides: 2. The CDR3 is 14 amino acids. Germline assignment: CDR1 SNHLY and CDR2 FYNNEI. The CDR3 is CASSVSGRTDTQYF. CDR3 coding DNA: TGTGCCAGCAGTGTAAGCGGGAGGACAGATACGCAGTATTTT.

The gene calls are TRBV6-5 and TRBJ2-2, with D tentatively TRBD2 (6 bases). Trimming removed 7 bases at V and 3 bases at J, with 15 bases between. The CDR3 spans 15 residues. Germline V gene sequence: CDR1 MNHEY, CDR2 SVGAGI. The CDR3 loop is CASKSPSEYTGELFF. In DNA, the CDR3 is TGTGCCAGCAAAAGCCCTAGCGAATACACCGGGGAGCTGTTTTTT.

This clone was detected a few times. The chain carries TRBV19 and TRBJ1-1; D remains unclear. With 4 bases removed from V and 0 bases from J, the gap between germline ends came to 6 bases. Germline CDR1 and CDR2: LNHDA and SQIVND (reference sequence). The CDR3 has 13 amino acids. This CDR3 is CASSSHLNTEAFF. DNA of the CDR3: TGTGCCAGTAGTAGCCACCTGAACACTGAAGCTTTCTTT.